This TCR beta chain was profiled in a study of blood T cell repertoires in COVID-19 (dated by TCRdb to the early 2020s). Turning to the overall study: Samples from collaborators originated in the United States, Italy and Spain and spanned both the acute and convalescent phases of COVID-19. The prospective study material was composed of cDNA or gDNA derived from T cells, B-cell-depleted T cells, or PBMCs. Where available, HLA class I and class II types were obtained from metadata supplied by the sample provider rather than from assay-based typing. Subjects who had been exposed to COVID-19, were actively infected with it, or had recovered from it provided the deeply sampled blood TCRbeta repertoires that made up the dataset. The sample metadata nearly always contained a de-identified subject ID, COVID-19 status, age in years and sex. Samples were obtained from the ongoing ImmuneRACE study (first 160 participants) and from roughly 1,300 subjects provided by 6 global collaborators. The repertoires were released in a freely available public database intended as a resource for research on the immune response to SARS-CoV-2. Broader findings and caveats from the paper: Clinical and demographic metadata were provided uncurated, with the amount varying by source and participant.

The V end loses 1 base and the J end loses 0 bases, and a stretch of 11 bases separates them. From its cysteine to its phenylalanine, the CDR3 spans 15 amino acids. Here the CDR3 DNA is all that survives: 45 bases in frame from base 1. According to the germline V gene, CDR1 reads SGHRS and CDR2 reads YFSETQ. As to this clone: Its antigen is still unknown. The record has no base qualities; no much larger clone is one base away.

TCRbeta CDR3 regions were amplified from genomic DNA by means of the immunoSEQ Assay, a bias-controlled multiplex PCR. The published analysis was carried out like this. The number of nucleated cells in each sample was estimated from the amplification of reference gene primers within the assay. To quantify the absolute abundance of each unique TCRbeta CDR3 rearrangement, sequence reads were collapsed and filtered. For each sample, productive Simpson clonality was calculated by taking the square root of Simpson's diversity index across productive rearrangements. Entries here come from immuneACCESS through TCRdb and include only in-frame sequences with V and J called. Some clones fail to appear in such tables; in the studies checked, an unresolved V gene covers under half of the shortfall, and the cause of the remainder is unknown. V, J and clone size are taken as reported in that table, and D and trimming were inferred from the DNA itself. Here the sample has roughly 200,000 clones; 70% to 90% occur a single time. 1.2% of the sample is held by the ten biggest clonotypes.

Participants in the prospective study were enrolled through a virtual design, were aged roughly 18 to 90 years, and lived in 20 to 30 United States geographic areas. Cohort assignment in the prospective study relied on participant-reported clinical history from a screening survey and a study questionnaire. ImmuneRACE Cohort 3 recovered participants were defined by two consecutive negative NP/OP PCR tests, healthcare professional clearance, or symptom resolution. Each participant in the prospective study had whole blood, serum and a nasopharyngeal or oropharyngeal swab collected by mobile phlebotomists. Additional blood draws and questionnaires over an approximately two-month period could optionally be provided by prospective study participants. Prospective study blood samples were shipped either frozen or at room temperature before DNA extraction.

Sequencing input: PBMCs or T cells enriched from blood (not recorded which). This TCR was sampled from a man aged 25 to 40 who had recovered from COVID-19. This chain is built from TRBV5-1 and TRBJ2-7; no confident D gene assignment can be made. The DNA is TGCGCCAGCAGCTTGTTCACAGATAACTCCTACGAGCAGTACTTC. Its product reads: CASSLFTDNSYEQYF.